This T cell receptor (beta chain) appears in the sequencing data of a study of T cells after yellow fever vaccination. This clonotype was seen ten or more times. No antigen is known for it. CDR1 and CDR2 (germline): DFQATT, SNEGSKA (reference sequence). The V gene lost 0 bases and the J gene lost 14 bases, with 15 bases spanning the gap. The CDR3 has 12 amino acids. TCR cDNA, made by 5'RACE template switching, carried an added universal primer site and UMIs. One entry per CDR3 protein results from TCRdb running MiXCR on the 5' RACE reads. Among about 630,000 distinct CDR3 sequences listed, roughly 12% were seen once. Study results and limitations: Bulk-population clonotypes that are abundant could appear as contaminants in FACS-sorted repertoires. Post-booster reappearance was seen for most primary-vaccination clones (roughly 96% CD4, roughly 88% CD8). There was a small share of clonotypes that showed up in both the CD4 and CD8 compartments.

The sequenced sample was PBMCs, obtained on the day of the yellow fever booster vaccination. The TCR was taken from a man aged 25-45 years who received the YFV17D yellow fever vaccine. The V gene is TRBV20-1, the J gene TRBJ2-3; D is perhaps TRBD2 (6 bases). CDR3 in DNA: TGCAGTGCTAGAGATTCAAGACTAGTGAGGTATTTT. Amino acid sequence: CSARDSRLVRYF.